This T cell receptor beta chain was captured in a study of blood T cell repertoires in COVID-19. Turning to the study itself: Samples representing acute and convalescent COVID-19 were sourced from the United States, Italy and Spain. T cells, B-cell-depleted T cells, or PBMCs supplied cDNA or gDNA.

Germline CDR1 is DFQATT and CDR2 is SNEGSKA (reference sequence). The V and J ends lost 3 bases and 6 bases, in that order; junction bases with no gene match: 3. The CDR3 loop spans 14 amino acids. Per the original data handling: Reference gene primer amplification gave estimated nucleated cell counts. Measured with immunoSEQ multiplex PCR; TCRdb has only the in-frame clones, and not every one. V and J calls and clone size follow that table, whereas D and trimming were derived from the DNA. The profile covers around 140,000 clones, with around 84% appearing a single time and roughly 8% taken by the ten largest.

The chain uses TRBV20-1 and TRBJ2-1; 12 positions match TRBD2. The sequenced sample consisted of peripheral blood. This receptor was identified in a woman aged 55-69 years with acute or convalescent COVID-19. CDR3 sequence (DNA): TGCAGTGCTAGTCGACTAGCGGGGGTCAATGAGCAGTTCTTC. This gives the protein CSASRLAGVNEQFF.